This paragraph covers one T cell receptor (beta chain) sequence. This table comes from immunoSEQ multiplex PCR, and its TCRdb copy is limited to in-frame clones, with some not included. The sample shows approximately 190,000 clones, almost 80% of them seen only once. This entry is derived from a study of blood T cell repertoires in COVID-19. The TCR comes from a man aged 55 to 69 with active or convalescent COVID-19. Sequencing was carried out using peripheral blood.

The CDR3 nucleotides read TGTGCCAGCTCACACTCCAGGGGTGACAACACTGAAGCTTTCTTT. Amino acid sequence: CASSHSRGDNTEAFF. This sequence joins TRBV18 and TRBJ1-1; maybe TRBD1 (6 bases). The CDR3 covers 15 residues. Germline V CDR1 and CDR2: KGHSH, LQKENI. Trimming left V 4 bases short and J 2 bases short, with 14 bases between.